This T cell receptor beta chain was found in a study of shared clonotypes between healthy human individuals. As for the study in general: CD4 naive and CD4 memory each took three plates per donor, while CD8 naive took two and CD8 memory one. General study findings and limits: Deeper or shallower sequencing was expected to change how clonotypes are shared among donors.

Genomic DNA of every subset was divided equally among multiple immunoSEQ plates. Measured with immunoSEQ multiplex PCR; TCRdb has only the in-frame clones, and not every one. This repertoire shows approximately 600,000 clones, around 95% found once; its top ten account for 0.11%. On this clone: The antigen is not known.

CD45RO-negative, CCR7-selected cells formed the naive CD8 fraction, which excluded terminally differentiated effector memory CD45RA+ cells. The sequencing sample was made of naive CD8+ T cells sorted from blood. This sequence originates from a woman in her twenties or thirties in good health.

Written as DNA, the CDR3 is TGTGCCAGCAGTGAAAGACCCGGGCAGGGTATTTACTATGGCTACACCTTC. It is translated as CASSERPGQGIYYGYTF. The chain combines TRBV6-4 with TRBJ1-2; D perhaps matches TRBD1 (5 bases). V lost 3 bases and J lost 3, with 20 bases in between. CDR1 is MRHNA and CDR2 is SNTAGT in the germline V gene. This CDR3 spans 17 amino acids.